This T cell receptor (beta chain) was profiled in a study of lung T cells in sarcoidosis with Löfgren's syndrome (dated by TCRdb to about 2017). With regard to the full study: Sarcoidosis was characterized as a granulomatous disease that is mostly pulmonary, in which CD4+ T cells accumulate in bronchoalveolar lavage fluid. The repertoire analyses concentrated on Lofgren's syndrome patients. Study-wide conclusions, independent of this receptor: Recognition of a sarcoidosis-associated antigen was only suggested; the antigen itself remained putative and unidentified.

A few counts support this clonotype. Its antigen target is currently unknown. The input lacks base qualities; no much larger clone sits a single base away. CD4+ T cells collected through bronchoalveolar lavage were the source used for profiling TCR repertoires. TCRdb lists the instrument as Illumina MiSeq. The raw public reads went through TCRdb reprocessing: fastp at Q25, MiXCR clone calling, in-frame beta chains kept. CDR3 protein duplicates are merged, each entry listing the most common genes and DNA. This sample comprises some 19,000 distinct CDR3 sequences, 20% to 25% of them detected only once. Less than 0.95% of the sample rests with the top ten. The sequence was collected from a human donor with sarcoidosis (Löfgren's syndrome or another form), or a control subject (not recorded which). The specimen was CD4+ T cells from bronchoalveolar lavage.

The nucleotides are TGTGCCAGCAGCTTAGGGGGGGAAGGCAATCAGCCCCAGCATTTT. Its coded protein is CASSLGGEGNQPQHF. The rearranged chain carries TRBV5-4 and TRBJ1-5; possibly the D gene is TRBD1, per 6 matching bases. Including cysteine and phenylalanine, the CDR3 has 15 amino acids. The CDR3 DNA has 45 bases and is translated from base 1. At the junction V is shortened by 2 bases and J by 2 bases, with 11 bases in between. Sequences SGHNT (CDR1) and YYREEE (CDR2) are obtained from the germline V gene (reference sequence).